The source of this TCR beta chain is a study of blood T cells in healthy people across ages. Study results and caveats: The long-lived group displayed more naive CD4+ cells, plus higher diversity, than the aged donors did. The study found TCR beta diversity correlated strongly with naive T cell percentage.

Primers used in a second PCR of about 6 to 11 cycles were a sample-barcoded 5' primer and a J-beta primer mix. MiXCR, applied by TCRdb to the 5' RACE reads, yields one record per CDR3 protein. The sample records some 1,500,000 distinct CDR3 sequences, about 45% being singletons. The CDR3 is 15 residues long. The germline gives CDR1 DFQATT, CDR2 SNEGSKA (reference sequence). About this clonotype: Its antigen is not identified.

The chain recombines TRBV20-1 with TRBJ2-1, with D tentatively TRBD1 (6 bases). The J call is doubtful: the DNA matches TRBJ2-7 better. The receptor was isolated from a woman under 30 in good health. Sequencing used blood. CDR3 DNA: TGCAGTGCTACTAAAGCCGGACAGTCGTACAATGAGCAGTACTTC. Protein: CSATKAGQSYNEQYF.